The entry that follows covers one T cell receptor (beta chain) sequence. This sample is part of a study of blood T cell repertoires in COVID-19. Across the whole study: From T cells, B-cell-depleted T cells, or PBMCs came the material, which was cDNA or gDNA.

Profiled with immunoSEQ multiplex PCR; TCRdb holds only in-frame clones, not every one. The repertoire consists of under 350,000 clones, with around 87% occurring once and the leading ten covering roughly 1.3%. The receptor's source is a man between 65 and 85 years old with acute or convalescent COVID-19. The sample consisted of peripheral blood.

The CDR3 region has the DNA TGTGCCAGCAGCCCCCCTCCCTCGGGCCACAGGGATGAGGATGAAGATACGCAGTATTTT. It encodes CASSPPPSGHRDEDEDTQYF. This chain uses TRBV13 with TRBJ2-3; TRBD1 might be the D (6 bases). The CDR3 length is 20 residues. Germline values: CDR1 PRHDT, CDR2 FYEKMQ (reference sequence). V shed 5 bases and J shed 5 bases, with 32 bases lying between them.